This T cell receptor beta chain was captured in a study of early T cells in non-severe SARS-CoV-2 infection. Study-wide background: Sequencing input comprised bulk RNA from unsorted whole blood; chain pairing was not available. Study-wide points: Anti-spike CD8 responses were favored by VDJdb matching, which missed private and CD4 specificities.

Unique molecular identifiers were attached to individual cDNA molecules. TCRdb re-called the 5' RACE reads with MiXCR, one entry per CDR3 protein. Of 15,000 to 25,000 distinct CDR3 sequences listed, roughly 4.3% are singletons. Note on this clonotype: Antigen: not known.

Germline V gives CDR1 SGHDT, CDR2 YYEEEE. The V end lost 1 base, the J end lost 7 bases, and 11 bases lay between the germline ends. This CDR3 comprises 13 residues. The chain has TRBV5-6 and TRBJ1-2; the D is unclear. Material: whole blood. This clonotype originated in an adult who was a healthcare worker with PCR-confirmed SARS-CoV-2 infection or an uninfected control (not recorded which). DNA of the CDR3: TGTGCCAGCAGCTTGTACAGAATGAGTGGCTACACCTTC. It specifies CASSLYRMSGYTF.